A single TCR beta chain is shown here with its context. Assay: immunoSEQ multiplex PCR; the TCRdb copy retains only in-frame clones and omits some. The data show approximately 490,000 clones, with around 90% seen just once and about 0.65% held by the top ten. Germline V lookup: CDR1 SNHLY, CDR2 FYNNEI. Between the trimmed V and J ends, which lost 1 base and 6 bases, there was a span of 6 bases. This CDR3 region has 13 residues. These data are taken from a study of blood T cell repertoires in COVID-19. The genes are TRBV2 and TRBJ2-2; D is undetermined. The origin of this receptor is a woman under 30 who had recovered from COVID-19. The source material was PBMCs or T cells enriched from blood (not recorded which). The CDR3 DNA is TGTGCCAGCAGTGAAGAATCCGCCGGGGAGCTGTTTTTT. This encodes CASSEESAGELFF.